The sequence of this TCR beta chain was determined in a study of T-cell reconstitution after alpha-beta-depleted transplantation in children. Study results and limitations: Day-60 TCRbeta diversity that was high in some patients was derived from surviving recipient T cells and thymic progenitors. By one year post-transplant, T-cell counts and diversity largely arose from T cells that were newly produced. Several hundred graft clones that had expanded were reportedly the source of alpha-beta T cells about two months after transplant.

Preparation of the TCRbeta library involved a method that used unique molecular identifiers. TCRdb analysed the PCR reads with MiXCR anew, one entry per CDR3 protein. The sample shows about 240,000 distinct CDR3 sequences, roughly 25% of them seen only once. This CDR3 has 15 amino acids. The germline V gene encodes CDR1 SQVTM and CDR2 ANQGSEA. Trimming took 6 bases from V and 4 from J, leaving 19 bases between them. Regarding this clonotype: What it binds is unknown.

The sequencing used PBMCs, collected before TCRalphabeta/CD19-depleted stem cell transplant. The chain couples TRBV29-1 to TRBJ2-1; tentatively, D is TRBD1 (6 bases). This clonotype was sampled from a girl aged 2-9 years with Fanconi anemia, due to receive a stem cell transplant. CDR3 nucleotides: TGCAGCGTGTCCCGGACAGCCCAATTATACAATGAGCAGTTCTTC. Encoded protein: CSVSRTAQLYNEQFF.